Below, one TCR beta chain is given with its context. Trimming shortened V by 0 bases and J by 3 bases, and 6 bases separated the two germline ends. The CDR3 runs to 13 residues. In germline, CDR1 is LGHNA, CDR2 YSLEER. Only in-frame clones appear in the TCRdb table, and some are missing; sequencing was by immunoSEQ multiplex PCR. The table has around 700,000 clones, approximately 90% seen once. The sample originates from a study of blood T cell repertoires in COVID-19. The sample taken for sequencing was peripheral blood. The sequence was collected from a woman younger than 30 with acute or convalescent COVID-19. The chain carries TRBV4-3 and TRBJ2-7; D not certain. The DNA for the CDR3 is TGCGCCAGCAGCCAAGAACCAGGCTACGAGCAGTACTTC. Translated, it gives CASSQEPGYEQYF.